Following are 20 T cell receptor beta chains from one sample sequenced in a study of control samples from healthy donors and cancer patients. Data came from immunoSEQ multiplex PCR; TCRdb stores just in-frame clones and leaves some out. Of about 150,000 clones listed, 93% are singletons. The sequenced sample was blood. The receptors stem from a man in his late teens or twenties in good health.

The V gene is TRBV2, the J gene TRBJ2-1; D is unresolved. Per the germline V gene, CDR1 is SNHLY and CDR2 is FYNNEI. The ends were cut back, 4 bases at V and 13 bases at J, with 20 bases in the middle. CDR3 length: 14 amino acids. The CDR3 region is CASSVASISTPQFF. Written as DNA, the CDR3 is TGTGCCAGCAGTGTAGCCTCAATTAGTACCCCACAGTTCTTC.

The chain uses TRBV10-3 and TRBJ1-2, with no clear D. The CDR3 has 14 residues. Per germline, CDR1 ENHRY and CDR2 SYGVKD. The germline V and J ends were trimmed by 0 bases and 6 bases, with 11 bases remaining between them. The CDR3 DNA reads TGTGCCATCAGTGAGTCGGGCAGCCTTGATGGCTACACCTTC. Residues: CAISESGSLDGYTF.

V is TRBV7-9 and J is TRBJ1-2; TRBD1 agrees at 8 bases. After removal of 6 bases from V and 3 bases from J, the junction contained 12 bases not matched to a gene. The CDR3 length is 16 residues. CDR1 and CDR2 (germline): SEHNR, FQNEAQ (reference sequence). The CDR3 sequence is CASRSGQGRRDYGYTF. The CDR3 DNA follows: TGTGCCAGCAGATCCGGACAGGGCCGGAGGGACTATGGCTACACCTTC.

The chain recombines TRBV12-3 or TRBV12-4 with TRBJ1-2, with a tentative D call TRBD1 (6 bases). V was pared by 8 bases and J by 13 bases, with 17 bases between. The CDR3 runs 11 residues. This CDR3 is CASGRGHLVTF. CDR3 DNA sequence: TGTGCCAGCGGAAGGGGACATTTAGTCACCTTC.

This clone has just one count. The chain links TRBV6-6 to TRBJ2-3; weak D call: TRBD1 (6 bases). The germline V gene has CDR1 MNHNY and CDR2 SVGAGI (reference sequence). Trimming took off 5 bases at V and 2 bases at J, with 14 bases between the two ends. The CDR3 length is 15 residues. CDR3 coding DNA: TGTGCCAGCAGTCCGACAGGCCCTATCACAGATACGCAGTATTTT. Translating gives CASSPTGPITDTQYF.

The rearrangement uses TRBV7-9 and TRBJ1-2; TRBD1 matches 9 bases. Germline loops: CDR1 SEHNR, CDR2 FQNEAQ (reference sequence). The V gene end was trimmed by 2 bases and the J gene end by 6 bases; junction bases not matched to a gene: 4. The CDR3 totals 14 residues. The CDR3 protein is CASSLQGQGHGYTF. CDR3 nucleotide sequence: TGTGCCAGCAGCTTACAGGGACAGGGCCATGGCTACACCTTC.

In nucleotides, the CDR3 is TGTGCCAGCAGCTTATCCGCAGCCGGAGGGGAGCAGTACTTC. The encoded protein is CASSLSAAGGEQYF. This sequence joins TRBV11-3 and TRBJ2-7, with TRBD2 as a possible D gene (6 bases). Trimming shortened V by 2 bases and J by 7 bases, and 15 bases separated the two germline ends. The V gene's germline CDR1 is SGHNT and CDR2 YENEEA. The CDR3 totals 14 residues.

The chain uses TRBV5-1 and TRBJ1-1; possibly TRBD1 for D (5 bases). The CDR3 consists of 16 residues. The ends were cut back, 2 bases at V and 1 base at J, with 15 bases in the middle. From germline, CDR1 is SGHRS and CDR2 YFSETQ. The CDR3 bases are TGCGCCAGCAGCTTCTTGGGCCGCAGGGAGAACACTGAAGCTTTCTTT. It translates to CASSFLGRRENTEAFF.

This sequence joins TRBV20-1 and TRBJ2-1; D not resolved. V was shortened by 1 base and J by 10 bases, with 8 bases between the two germline ends. Germline V gives CDR1 DFQATT, CDR2 SNEGSKA (reference sequence). The CDR3 contains 11 residues. The CDR3 bases are TGCAGTGCTAGAGCTGGTGGGGAGCAGTTCTTC. As protein: CSARAGGEQFF.

The chain employs TRBV2 and TRBJ2-1; TRBD2 might be the D (5 bases). CDR3 length equals 14 residues. Germline V gives CDR1 SNHLY, CDR2 FYNNEI. V shed 7 bases and J shed 0 bases, with 10 bases lying between them. The CDR3: CASTWESSYNEQFF. The CDR3 coding sequence is TGTGCCAGCACATGGGAGAGCTCCTACAATGAGCAGTTCTTC. Together with reference TRBV2 and TRBJ2-1, the CDR3 gives the full variable domain: EPEVTQTPSHQVTQMGQEVILRCVPISNHLYFYWYRQILGQKVEFLVSFYNNEISEKSEIFDDQFSVERPDGSNFTLKIRSTKLEDSAMYFCASTWESSYNEQFFGPGTRLTVL.

The chain employs TRBV11-3 and TRBJ2-5; 10 bases align to TRBD1. CDR3 length equals 15 residues. With 3 bases clipped from V and 5 bases from J, the junction kept 6 bases outside the gene matches. Germline loops: CDR1 SGHNT, CDR2 YENEEA. Here the CDR3 reads CASSLGQGRGETQYF. The CDR3 DNA reads TGTGCCAGCAGCTTGGGACAGGGGAGAGGGGAGACCCAGTACTTC.

This clone showed up just a few times. The rearrangement uses TRBV3-1 (or the pseudogene TRBV3-2) and TRBJ1-2; 9 bases are a match to TRBD1. Losses at the gene ends were 0 bases for V and 4 bases for J; bases not matched to a gene: 3. Germline values: CDR1 LGHDT, CDR2 YNNKEL (reference sequence). The CDR3 spans 15 residues. In DNA form, the CDR3 reads TGTGCCAGCAGCCAAGATAGGACAGGGGTCTATGGCTACACCTTC. Translated, it gives CASSQDRTGVYGYTF.

The rearrangement joins TRBV29-1 to TRBJ2-1, with 8 nucleotides matching TRBD1. Germline loops: CDR1 SQVTM, CDR2 ANQGSEA. The length of the CDR3 is 15 residues. Trimming at V came to 4 bases and at J to 1 base, leaving 6 bases not matched to a gene. CDR3 in DNA: TGCAGCGTTGGGCAGGGGGCGTTTTCCTACAATGAGCAGTTCTTC. Translation: CSVGQGAFSYNEQFF.

This clone was seen only a few times. The chain employs TRBV6-2 or TRBV6-3 and TRBJ1-5, with a possible D match to TRBD1 (5 bases). Germline loops: CDR1 MNHEY, CDR2 SVGEGT. The V and J ends lost 2 bases and 5 bases respectively, with 19 bases between them. This CDR3 spans 17 amino acids. The CDR3 sequence: CASSYEDSSGGDQPQHF. The DNA of the CDR3 is TGTGCCAGCAGTTACGAAGACAGCTCGGGGGGGGATCAGCCCCAGCATTTT.

The V gene is TRBV2, the J gene TRBJ1-2; perhaps TRBD1 as D (5 bases). The V and J ends lost 7 bases and 6 bases respectively, with 21 bases between them. The germline V gene has CDR1 SNHLY and CDR2 FYNNEI. The length of the CDR3 is 15 residues. CDR3 amino acids: CASIGASGRVDGYTF. In DNA form, the CDR3 reads TGTGCCAGCATTGGAGCCTCAGGGCGAGTGGATGGCTACACCTTC. The whole variable domain, filled in from reference TRBV2 and TRBJ1-2, reads EPEVTQTPSHQVTQMGQEVILRCVPISNHLYFYWYRQILGQKVEFLVSFYNNEISEKSEIFDDQFSVERPDGSNFTLKIRSTKLEDSAMYFCASIGASGRVDGYTFGSGTRLTVV.

V and J are TRBV18 and TRBJ1-5; 10 nucleotides match TRBD1. Germline CDR1 KGHSH, CDR2 LQKENI. Trimming cost V 5 bases and J 5 bases; bases outside gene matches: 6. The CDR3 runs to 15 residues. Here the CDR3 DNA reads TGTGCCAGCTCAACCGGGACAGGGGTGGATCAGCCCCAGCATTTT. This codes for CASSTGTGVDQPQHF.

This clone has only one observation. The V call is TRBV5-1, the J call TRBJ2-3, with 10 nucleotides matching TRBD2. This CDR3 is 15 amino acids long. V trimming: 0 bases; J trimming: 6 bases; junction bases outside the gene matches: 4. The germline CDR1 and CDR2 sequences are SGHRS and YFSETQ. This chain's CDR3 is CASSLVTSGADTQYF. CDR3 DNA sequence: TGCGCCAGCAGCTTGGTTACTAGCGGGGCTGATACGCAGTATTTT. The whole variable domain, remainder taken from reference TRBV5-1 and TRBJ2-3, is KAGVTQTPRYLIKTRGQQVTLSCSPISGHRSVSWYQQTPGQGLQFLFEYFSETQRNKGNFPGRFSGRQFSNSRSEMNVSTLELGDSALYLCASSLVTSGADTQYFGPGTRLTVL.

The chain recombines TRBV27 with TRBJ2-3; 7 positions match TRBD1. The germline CDR1 and CDR2 sequences are MNHEY and SMNVEV (reference sequence). V shed 3 bases and J 1 base; nucleotides not matched to a gene: 10. This CDR3 is 17 amino acids long. The CDR3 loop reads CASSLGSGGIRTDTQYF. CDR3 sequence (DNA): TGTGCCAGCAGTTTGGGTTCAGGGGGAATACGCACAGATACGCAGTATTTT.

The gene calls are TRBV2 and TRBJ1-2; D call uncertain. The CDR3 extends over 12 amino acids. The germline V gene has CDR1 SNHLY and CDR2 FYNNEI. V lost 2 bases and J lost 4, with 5 bases in between. CDR3 coding DNA: TGTGCCAGCAGTGAACGGGGCTATGGCTACACCTTC. Protein: CASSERGYGYTF. Full variable domain (missing parts from reference TRBV2 and TRBJ1-2): EPEVTQTPSHQVTQMGQEVILRCVPISNHLYFYWYRQILGQKVEFLVSFYNNEISEKSEIFDDQFSVERPDGSNFTLKIRSTKLEDSAMYFCASSERGYGYTFGSGTRLTVV.

This rearrangement joins TRBV7-2 to TRBJ2-1; a possible D gene is TRBD1 (5 bases). Trimming removed 7 bases at V and 7 bases at J, with 17 bases between. Germline V lookup: CDR1 SGHTA, CDR2 FQGNSA. There are 14 residues in the CDR3. Here the CDR3 DNA reads TGTGCCAGCACCCTAGGGTCAGGGTGGAATGAGCAGTTCTTC. Amino acids: CASTLGSGWNEQFF.